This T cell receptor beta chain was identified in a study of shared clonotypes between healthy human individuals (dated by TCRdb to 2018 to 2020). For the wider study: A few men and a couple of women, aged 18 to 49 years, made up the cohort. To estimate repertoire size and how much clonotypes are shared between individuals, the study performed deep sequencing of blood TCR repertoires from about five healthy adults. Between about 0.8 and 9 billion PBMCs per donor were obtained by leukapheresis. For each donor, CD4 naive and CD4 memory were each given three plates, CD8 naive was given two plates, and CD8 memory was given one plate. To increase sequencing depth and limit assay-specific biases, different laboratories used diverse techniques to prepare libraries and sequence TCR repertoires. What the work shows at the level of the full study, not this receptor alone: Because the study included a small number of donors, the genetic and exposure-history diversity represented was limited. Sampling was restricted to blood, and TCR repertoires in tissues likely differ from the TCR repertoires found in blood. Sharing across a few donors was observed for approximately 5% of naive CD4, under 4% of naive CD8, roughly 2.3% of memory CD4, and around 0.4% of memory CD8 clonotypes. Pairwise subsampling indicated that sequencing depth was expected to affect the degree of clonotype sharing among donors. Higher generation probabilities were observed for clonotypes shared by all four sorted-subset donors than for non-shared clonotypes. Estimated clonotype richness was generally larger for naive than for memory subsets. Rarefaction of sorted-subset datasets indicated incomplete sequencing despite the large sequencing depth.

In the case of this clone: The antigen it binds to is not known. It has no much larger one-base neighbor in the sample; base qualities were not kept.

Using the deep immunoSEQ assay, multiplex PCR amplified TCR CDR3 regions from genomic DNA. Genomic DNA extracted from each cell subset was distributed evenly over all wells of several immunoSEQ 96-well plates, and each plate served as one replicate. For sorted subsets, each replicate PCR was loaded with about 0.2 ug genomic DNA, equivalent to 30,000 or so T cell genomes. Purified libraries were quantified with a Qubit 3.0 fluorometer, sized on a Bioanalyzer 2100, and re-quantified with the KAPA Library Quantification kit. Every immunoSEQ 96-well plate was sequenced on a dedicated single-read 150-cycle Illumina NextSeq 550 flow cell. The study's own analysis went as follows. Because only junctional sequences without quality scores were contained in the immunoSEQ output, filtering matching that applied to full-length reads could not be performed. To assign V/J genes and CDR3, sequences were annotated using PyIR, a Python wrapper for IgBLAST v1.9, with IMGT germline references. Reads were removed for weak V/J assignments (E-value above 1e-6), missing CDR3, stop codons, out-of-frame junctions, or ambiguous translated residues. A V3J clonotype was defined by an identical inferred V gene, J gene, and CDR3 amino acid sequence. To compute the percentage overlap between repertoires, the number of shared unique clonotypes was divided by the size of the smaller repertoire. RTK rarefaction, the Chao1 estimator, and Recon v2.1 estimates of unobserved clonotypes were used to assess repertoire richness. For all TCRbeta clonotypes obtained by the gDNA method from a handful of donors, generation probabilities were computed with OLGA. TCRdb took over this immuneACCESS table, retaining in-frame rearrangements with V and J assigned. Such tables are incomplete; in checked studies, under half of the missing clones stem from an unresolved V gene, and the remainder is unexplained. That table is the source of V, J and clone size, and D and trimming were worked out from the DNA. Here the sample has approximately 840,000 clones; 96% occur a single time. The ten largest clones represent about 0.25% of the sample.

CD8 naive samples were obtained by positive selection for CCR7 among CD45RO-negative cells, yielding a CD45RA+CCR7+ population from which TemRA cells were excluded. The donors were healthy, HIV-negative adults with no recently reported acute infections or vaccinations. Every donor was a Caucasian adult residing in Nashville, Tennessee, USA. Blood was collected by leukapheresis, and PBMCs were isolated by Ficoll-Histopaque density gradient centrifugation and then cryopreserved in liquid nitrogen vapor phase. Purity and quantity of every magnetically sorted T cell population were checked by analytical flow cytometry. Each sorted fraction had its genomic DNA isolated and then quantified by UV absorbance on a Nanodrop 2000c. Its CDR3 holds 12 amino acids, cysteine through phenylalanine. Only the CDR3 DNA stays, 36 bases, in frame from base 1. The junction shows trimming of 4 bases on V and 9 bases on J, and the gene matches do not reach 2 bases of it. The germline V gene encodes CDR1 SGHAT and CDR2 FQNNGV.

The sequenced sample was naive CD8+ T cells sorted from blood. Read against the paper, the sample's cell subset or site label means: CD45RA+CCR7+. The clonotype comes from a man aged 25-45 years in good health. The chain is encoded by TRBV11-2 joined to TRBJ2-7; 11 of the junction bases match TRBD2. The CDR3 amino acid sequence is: CASSSLAGVQYF. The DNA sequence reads TGTGCCAGCAGCTCACTAGCGGGAGTGCAGTACTTC.